Listed here is a single T cell receptor (beta chain). The antigen remains undetermined. TCRdb's table, derived via immunoSEQ multiplex PCR, lists solely in-frame clones and lacks some. The repertoire holds about 43,000 clones, with around three quarters as singletons. This entry comes from a study of vaccination effects on CD4 cells after COVID-19. CDR3 length equals 18 residues. Trimming pared 4 bases from V and 0 bases from J, leaving 20 bases between. Germline-derived CDR1 and CDR2 are SGHDN and FVKESK. Study-wide points: From healthy vaccinees, only 1 of 255 vaccine-induced clones also reacted to common cold coronaviruses.

Ahead of sequencing, the ViraFEST assay grew antigen-specific CD4+ T cells using viral peptide pools. The culture ran for approximately nine days before CD4+ T cells were isolated. Absence of prior SARS-CoV-2 infection characterized the vaccine recipients, who showed negative nucleocapsid antibodies. Culturing of 1.5 million to 2 million PBMC per well took place with around 9.6 IU/ml IL-2 and about 9.3 ug/ml peptides. This specimen consisted of CD4+ T cells from PBMCs cultured with SARS-CoV-2 spike peptides, obtained before COVID-19 vaccination. The origin of this receptor is a human donor who received a COVID-19 vaccine. The rearrangement uses TRBV14 and TRBJ2-3; no reliable D call. In nucleotides, the CDR3 is TGTGCCAGCAGCCTACGATGGCTTCGGACGATAAGCACAGATACGCAGTATTTT. Its translation is CASSLRWLRTISTDTQYF.